The next 20 T cell receptor beta chains were all read from a single sample in a study of human T cells and chemical hapten exposure. Time point in this sample: patch test 2, 6 weeks after DPC sensitization. Noted treatment: therapeutic diphenylcyclopropenone sensitization with weekly scalp DPC. TCRdb independently ran MiXCR on the RACE reads; one entry per CDR3 protein. The sample holds about 380,000 distinct CDR3 sequences, just under 6.5% seen once. The sequencing here drew on whole blood, taken in connection with sensitization to the hapten diphenylcyclopropenone (DPC). The receptors were gathered from a woman aged 18-35 years with alopecia areata. Some clones in this sample may be carry-over from other donors' samples.

The sample holds one count of this clonotype. This may be a read error, as it is one base from a much larger clone. The CDR3 nucleotides are TGTGCCAGCAGTTTGGCAGGGTACGAAATACTGTTTTTT. Its protein is CASSLAGYEILFF. The V gene is TRBV28, the J gene TRBJ1-4; possible D gene TRBD1, 5 bases. CDR1 MDHEN and CDR2 SYDVKM come from the germline V gene. The CDR3 length is 13 residues.

The CDR3 nucleotides read TGTGCCAGCACTTTATACAGGAGCTCTGGAAACACCATATATTTT. Residues: CASTLYRSSGNTIYF. This chain joins TRBV6-5 and TRBJ1-3, with D possibly TRBD1 on 5 matching bases. The CDR3 is 15 residues long. Trimming left V 7 bases short and J 0 bases short, with 13 bases between. Germline V lookup: CDR1 MNHEY, CDR2 SVGAGI.

This clonotype was detected ten times or more. CDR3 residues: CAISDSAAEKLFF. In DNA form, the CDR3 reads TGTGCCATCAGTGATTCGGCAGCTGAAAAACTGTTTTTT. The J gene is TRBJ1-4, the V gene TRBV10-3; D is unclear. Germline assignment: CDR1 ENHRY and CDR2 SYGVKD. The CDR3 length is 13 residues. Trimming removed 3 bases at V and 7 bases at J, with 9 bases between.

This clonotype was seen a handful of times. The chain has TRBV6-5 and TRBJ2-1, with a possible D match to TRBD2 (6 bases). Between the trimmed V and J ends, which lost 7 bases and 6 bases, there was a span of 22 bases. CDR1 is MNHEY and CDR2 is SVGAGI in the germline V gene. This CDR3 contains 16 residues. CDR3 region: CASTPPRGLSGNEQFF. The CDR3 DNA reads as TGTGCCAGCACCCCTCCTCGGGGACTCTCGGGCAATGAGCAGTTCTTC.

This clonotype was counted between two and nine times. The chain joins TRBV28 to TRBJ2-7; D gene unclear. Trimming left V 1 base short and J 1 base short, with 11 bases between. The CDR3 extends over 15 amino acids. CDR1 is MDHEN and CDR2 is SYDVKM in the germline V gene. The CDR3 here is CASSLLSTASYEQYF. Here the CDR3 DNA reads TGTGCCAGCAGTTTATTATCTACCGCTTCCTACGAGCAGTACTTC.

This clonotype was seen more than once but under ten times. This chain connects TRBV5-5 to TRBJ2-7; tentative D call: TRBD1 (5 bases). This CDR3 is built from 16 residues. Trimming left V 0 bases short and J 3 bases short, with 16 bases between. In germline, CDR1 is SGHKS, CDR2 YYEKEE (reference sequence). The CDR3 region is CASSLVLRPGYYEQYF. The DNA of the CDR3 is TGTGCCAGCAGCTTGGTATTACGTCCAGGGTACTACGAGCAGTACTTC.

This clonotype was picked up a small number of times. The rearrangement joins TRBV3-1 to TRBJ1-1; D unresolved. There are 13 residues in the CDR3. Trimming left V 2 bases short and J 0 bases short, with 4 bases between. Germline-derived CDR1 and CDR2 are LGHDT and YNNKEL (reference sequence). CDR3 DNA: TGTGCCAGCAGCCAACAGATGAACACTGAAGCTTTCTTT. Translated, it gives CASSQQMNTEAFF. Variable domain in full (rest from reference TRBV3-1 and TRBJ1-1): DTAVSQTPKYLVTQMGNDKSIKCEQNLGHDTMYWYKQDSKKFLKIMFSYNNKELIINETVPNRFSPKSPDKAHLNLHINSLELGDSAVYFCASSQQMNTEAFFGQGTRLTVV.

V gene TRBV7-2 combines with J gene TRBJ2-3; D is ambiguous. Trimming removed 5 bases from V and 4 bases from J, with 16 bases in between. CDR1 is SGHTA, CDR2 FQGNSA, per germline. The CDR3 length is 15 residues. The CDR3: CASSPTGTFADTQYF. Written as DNA, the CDR3 is TGTGCCAGCAGCCCGACCGGAACTTTTGCAGATACGCAGTATTTT. Full variable domain (outside the CDR3, taken from reference TRBV7-2 and TRBJ2-3): GAGVSQSPSNKVTEKGKDVELRCDPISGHTALYWYRQSLGQGLEFLIYFQGNSAPDKSGLPSDRFSAERTGGSVSTLTIQRTQQEDSAVYLCASSPTGTFADTQYFGPGTRLTVL.

This clonotype was seen at least ten times. The rearrangement uses TRBV6-2 or TRBV6-3 and TRBJ1-1, with 7 bases lining up with TRBD1. Germline trimming cut 7 bases from V and 3 bases from J; bases unmatched to any gene: 14. Germline V lookup: CDR1 MNHEY, CDR2 SVGEGT. This CDR3 region has 16 residues. CDR3 bases: TGTGCCAGCAAGGGACAGCTCGACCGGGCGGACACTGAAGCTTTCTTT. Protein sequence: CASKGQLDRADTEAFF.

This clonotype was found many times. The chain uses TRBV6-5 and TRBJ2-7; 12 bases are shared with TRBD2. The ends lost 0 bases at V and 4 bases at J; junction bases unmatched: 1. The CDR3 is 15 amino acids. Germline CDR1 is MNHEY and CDR2 is SVGAGI. The chain's CDR3 is CASSYSGTSGYEQYF. CDR3 nucleotide sequence: TGTGCCAGCAGTTACTCCGGGACTAGCGGGTACGAGCAGTACTTC.

This clonotype has at least ten counts. The chain employs TRBV7-9 and TRBJ2-3; D is uncertain. With 5 bases removed from V and 6 bases from J, the gap between germline ends came to 15 bases. Germline CDR1 is SEHNR and CDR2 is FQNEAQ (reference sequence). The CDR3 has 14 amino acids. CDR3 sequence reads: CASSRNKASDTQYF. In DNA, the CDR3 is TGTGCCAGCAGCCGTAACAAGGCTTCGGATACGCAGTATTTT.

This clonotype occurred many times. The chain couples TRBV27 to TRBJ1-2, with 9 bases identical to TRBD1. CDR1 and CDR2 (germline): MNHEY, SMNVEV (reference sequence). The V and J ends lost 5 bases and 4 bases, in that order; junction bases with no gene match: 11. The CDR3 totals 16 residues. The CDR3 is CASSPLDRGALYGYTF. For the CDR3, the DNA is TGTGCCAGCAGTCCATTAGACAGGGGGGCCCTCTATGGCTACACCTTC.

This clonotype was counted many times. The V and J genes are TRBV4-2 and TRBJ2-6; possibly TRBD1 for D (7 bases). The V and J ends lost 2 bases and 1 base respectively, with 15 bases between them. The germline CDR1 and CDR2 sequences are LGHNA and YNFKEQ. The CDR3 spans 18 residues. As DNA, the CDR3 is TGTGCCAGCAGCCAATTAGACAGGGCGGGGTCTGGGGCCAACGTCCTGACTTTC. This gives the protein CASSQLDRAGSGANVLTF.

This clonotype was seen repeatedly, ten times or more. The chain has TRBV4-3 and TRBJ1-1, with a weak D call TRBD1 (5 bases). The CDR3 totals 17 residues. Germline assignment: CDR1 LGHNA and CDR2 YSLEER. Trimming stripped 1 base from V and 2 bases from J, with 17 bases between. The CDR3 DNA reads as TGCGCCAGCAGCCAAGCTTTGACAGTGGGACTTAACACTGAAGCTTTCTTT. Translating it yields CASSQALTVGLNTEAFF.

This clonotype was counted ten times or more. This chain uses TRBV12-3 or TRBV12-4 with TRBJ1-2, with TRBD1 identical over 7 bases. After removal of 6 bases from V and 8 bases from J, the junction contained 9 bases not matched to a gene. This CDR3 is built from 13 residues. The CDR3 reads CASSMDRIGGYTF. DNA of the CDR3: TGTGCCAGCAGCATGGACAGGATAGGCGGCTACACCTTC.

This clonotype was seen many times. The V gene is TRBV20-1, the J gene TRBJ1-1; unclear D gene. The CDR3 contains 11 residues. The V end was cut by 3 bases, the J end by 10 bases, with 12 bases between. Germline loops: CDR1 DFQATT, CDR2 SNEGSKA (reference sequence). CDR3 loop: CSASRNPGAFF. In DNA form, the CDR3 reads TGCAGTGCTAGCAGGAATCCTGGAGCTTTCTTT.

The CDR3 reads CASSFAGGVTSADTQYF. The DNA for the CDR3 is TGTGCCAGCAGTTTCGCCGGGGGGGTAACCTCCGCAGATACGCAGTATTTT. The chain has TRBV12-3 or TRBV12-4 and TRBJ2-3; TRBD2 matches at 8 bases. The trim removed 3 bases at V and 4 bases at J, leaving 12 bases unmatched. The CDR3 spans 17 residues.

This clonotype was detected many times. This rearrangement joins TRBV10-3 to TRBJ2-3; 7 bases are a match to TRBD1. The CDR3 length is 17 residues. Trimming at V came to 3 bases and at J to 3 bases, leaving 12 bases not matched to a gene. Looked up from germline, CDR1 is ENHRY and CDR2 is SYGVKD. Here the CDR3 reads CAISDPTGLGETDTQYF. The CDR3 coding sequence is TGTGCCATCAGTGATCCGACAGGGTTGGGGGAGACAGATACGCAGTATTTT.

This clonotype was counted a few times. V usage is TRBV7-9 and J usage is TRBJ1-5, with a possible D match to TRBD1 (5 bases). Germline CDR1 and CDR2: SEHNR and FQNEAQ (reference sequence). The CDR3 is 12 residues long. V lost 1 base to trimming and J lost 12 bases, with 10 bases between them. CDR3 in amino acids: CASSLVDQGQHF. The CDR3 DNA sequence: TGTGCCAGCAGCTTAGTGGATCAGGGCCAGCATTTT.

This clonotype was detected ten times or more. The chain joins TRBV29-1 to TRBJ2-5, with 11 bases identical to TRBD1. V lost 3 bases, J lost 4 bases, and 4 bases stayed unmatched. Germline V gives CDR1 SQVTM, CDR2 ANQGSEA. CDR3 length: 14 residues. DNA for the CDR3: TGCAGCGTTGAGGACAGGGGGCTGGGAGAGACCCAGTACTTC. Its protein is CSVEDRGLGETQYF.